This T cell receptor (beta chain) is from a study of cytotoxic CD8 clonotypes in ibrutinib-treated CLL. Germline CDR1 and CDR2: SGHNT and YYREEE (reference sequence). V lost 2 bases and J lost 3, with 5 bases in between. This CDR3 spans 12 amino acids. Profiling relied on immunoSEQ multiplex PCR, and the TCRdb table lists in-frame clones only, not all of them. The sample has roughly 330,000 clones, 67% seen once. This chain uses TRBV5-4 with TRBJ1-1; D remains ambiguous. This clonotype originated in a human donor with chronic lymphocytic leukemia. The source was PBMCs, collected after 36 months of ibrutinib treatment. Here the CDR3 DNA reads TGTGCCAGCAGCTTTGGTCACACTGAAGCTTTCTTT. Translated, it gives CASSFGHTEAFF.